The clone carrying this T cell receptor (beta chain) occurred a few times. Its antigen is undetermined. The DNA ends 3 residues before the CDR3 does, and the rest of the CDR3 is filled in from the germline J gene. This specimen includes other DNA sequences encoding the same CDR3. This sample was included in a study of T cell clonality in common variable immunodeficiency. From germline, CDR1 is KGHSH and CDR2 LQKENI. V trimming: 4 bases; J trimming: 5 bases; junction bases outside the gene matches: 0. The CDR3 spans 13 residues. The repertoire was sequenced with immunoSEQ multiplex PCR; TCRdb's copy has only in-frame clones and lacks some. Sampling found about 19,000 clones, none seen once. Study results and limitations: Fewer TCRbeta clones were shared among CVID subjects than controls. Common variable immunodeficiency TCR beta sequences reportedly had fewer deletions and N-nucleotide insertions.

The chain employs TRBV18 and TRBJ1-5; 9 nucleotides align to TRBD1. The clonotype comes from a human donor with common variable immunodeficiency. Sequencing used peripheral blood mononuclear cells. The CDR3 bases that were read are TGTGCCAGCTCACGGGACAGGGATCAGCCC. This gives the protein CASSRDRDQP. The CDR3 in its entirety is CASSRDRDQPQHF.